This is a list of T cell receptor beta chains from one sample in a study of identical twins. TCRdb re-derived calls from the 5' RACE reads in MiXCR, one entry per CDR3 protein. The repertoire holds 210,000 or so distinct CDR3 sequences, with 15% to 20% as singletons. This same sample was also taken into another study, of T cells expressing NK-cell markers.

The material sequenced was CD8+ T cells sorted from blood. The receptors stem from a woman aged 18-35 years in good health. CDR3s include the opening cysteine and the closing phenylalanine or tryptophan. Fields, in order: clone size, J gene, D gene, V gene, CDR3 protein, CDR3 DNA. The D gene is left open where the match is weak. Size values are once, few and many counts, or a class for expanded clones, and some rows have none.

>few|TRBJ2-1|-|TRBV11-2
CASSPFRGESSYNEQFF
TGTGCCAGCAGCCCGTTTAGAGGGGAGAGCTCCTACAATGAGCAGTTCTTC
>few|TRBJ2-3|TRBD2|TRBV29-1
CSVEAVAGGTDTQYF
TGCAGCGTTGAAGCGGTTGCGGGGGGCACAGATACGCAGTATTTT
>few|TRBJ1-5|-|TRBV10-3
CAISEGTSNQPQHF
TGTGCCATCAGTGAGGGGACGAGCAATCAGCCCCAGCATTTT
>many|TRBJ2-3|-|TRBV6-5
CASWSTDTQYF
TGTGCCAGCTGGAGCACAGATACGCAGTATTTT
>-|TRBJ2-5|-|TRBV7-9
CASSLNQETQYF
TGTGCCAGCAGCTTAAACCAAGAGACCCAGTACTTC
>few|TRBJ2-3|TRBD2|TRBV11-2
CASSPPPSTTSGRFPTDTQYF
TGTGCCAGCAGCCCCCCGCCTTCTACTACTAGCGGGAGGTTCCCCACAGATACGCAGTATTTT
>few|TRBJ2-3|TRBD2|TRBV20-1
CSATSREGRDTQYF
TGCAGTGCTACTTCCCGGGAGGGCAGAGATACGCAGTATTTT
>-|TRBJ2-5|TRBD1|TRBV29-1
CSVPGQRETQYF
TGCAGCGTGCCGGGACAGAGGGAGACCCAGTACTTC
>-|TRBJ2-5|-|TRBV20-1
CSATSGVAQYF
TGCAGTGCTACTAGTGGCGTAGCCCAGTACTTC
>-|TRBJ1-2|-|TRBV7-6
CASSLLGDDGYTF
TGTGCCAGCAGCTTACTCGGTGATGATGGCTACACCTTC
>-|TRBJ2-5|-|TRBV20-1
CSAFLGGGETQYF
TGCAGTGCCTTCCTCGGGGGCGGAGAGACCCAGTACTTC
>-|TRBJ2-2|-|TRBV19
CASSIGSRYSNTGELFF
TGTGCCAGTAGTATAGGTTCACGGTATTCGAACACCGGGGAGCTGTTTTTT
>-|TRBJ2-1|-|TRBV27
CASGRWAGSAYNEQFF
TGTGCCAGCGGTAGGTGGGCAGGATCGGCCTACAATGAGCAGTTCTTC
>-|TRBJ1-5|-|TRBV21-1
CASSKAGTGNQPQHF
TGTGCCAGCAGCAAGGCTGGGACAGGTAATCAGCCCCAGCATTTT
>few|TRBJ1-5|TRBD1|TRBV12-3/TRBV12-4
CASSTGGYSNQPQHF
TGTGCCAGCAGTACAGGGGGATATAGCAATCAGCCCCAGCATTTT
>-|TRBJ2-1|TRBD2|TRBV20-1
CSARDSGGGAGLEQFF
TGCAGTGCTAGAGATTCCGGCGGGGGGGCCGGTCTCGAGCAGTTCTTC
>-|TRBJ2-2|-|TRBV11-2
CASSPPGGAGELFF
TGTGCCAGCAGCCCCCCAGGGGGGGCCGGGGAGCTGTTTTTT
>-|TRBJ2-1|-|TRBV3-1
CASSQVGGLVDNEQFF
TGTGCCAGCAGCCAAGTTGGAGGGTTGGTGGACAATGAGCAGTTCTTC
>few|TRBJ2-3|-|TRBV11-2
CASRGILGRGHRDTQYF
TGTGCCAGCAGGGGAATCTTGGGGCGGGGCCACAGAGATACGCAGTATTTT
>-|TRBJ2-1|TRBD2|TRBV9
CASSTPREAPGNEQFF
TGTGCCAGCAGCACCCCACGGGAGGCCCCCGGCAATGAGCAGTTCTTC
>-|TRBJ2-3|-|TRBV20-1
CSAPSNTQYF
TGCAGTGCTCCTAGTAATACGCAGTATTTT
>-|TRBJ2-7|-|TRBV7-2
CASSGGLGDEQYF
TGTGCCAGCAGCGGGGGCCTCGGGGACGAGCAGTACTTC
>few|TRBJ2-3|TRBD2|TRBV9
CASSVSGGDTQYF
TGTGCCAGCAGCGTTTCGGGGGGAGATACGCAGTATTTT
>few|TRBJ2-7|-|TRBV11-2
CASRLGPATNEQYF
TGTGCCAGCAGACTGGGGCCGGCGACAAACGAGCAGTACTTC
>many|TRBJ2-1|-|TRBV12-3/TRBV12-4
CASSLVGVEQFF
TGTGCCAGCAGTTTAGTTGGAGTTGAGCAGTTCTTC
>-|TRBJ2-1|TRBD1|TRBV29-1
CSAGQGRPSEQFF
TGCAGCGCGGGACAGGGGCGACCTAGTGAGCAGTTCTTC
>-|TRBJ1-2|-|TRBV5-1
CASSGGTNYGYTF
TGCGCCAGCAGCGGAGGGACAAACTATGGCTACACCTTC
>-|TRBJ1-1|-|TRBV10-2
CATLDYTEAFF
TGCGCCACCCTGGATTACACTGAAGCTTTCTTT
>-|TRBJ1-2|-|TRBV2
CASSVTDRTGSYGYTF
TGTGCCAGCAGTGTAACCGACCGGACTGGGTCCTATGGCTACACCTTC
>-|TRBJ1-5|-|TRBV6-5
CASSYGYNQPQHF
TGTGCCAGCAGTTACGGGTACAATCAGCCCCAGCATTTT
>-|TRBJ1-5|-|TRBV13
CASSLGLRGLGNQPQHF
TGTGCCAGCAGCTTAGGCCTCCGAGGGTTGGGCAATCAGCCCCAGCATTTT
>-|TRBJ2-1|TRBD1|TRBV2
CAGQGGDASSYNEQFF
TGTGCCGGACAGGGTGGGGACGCTAGCTCCTACAATGAGCAGTTCTTC
>few|TRBJ2-1|TRBD2|TRBV12-3/TRBV12-4
CASSTPQGRKAGGPHEQFF
TGTGCCAGCAGTACCCCACAAGGGCGAAAAGCGGGAGGGCCGCATGAGCAGTTCTTC
>many|TRBJ2-2|-|TRBV5-1
CASSLASAAGELFF
TGCGCCAGCAGCTTGGCTAGCGCCGCCGGGGAGCTGTTTTTT
>-|TRBJ2-7|-|TRBV11-2
CASSFWGAGDLGEQYF
TGTGCCAGCAGCTTCTGGGGGGCAGGGGACCTTGGCGAGCAGTACTTC
>-|TRBJ1-1|-|TRBV4-1
CASSYYPQENTEAFF
TGCGCCAGCAGCTATTACCCACAGGAGAACACTGAAGCTTTCTTT
>-|TRBJ2-2|-|TRBV6-1
CASTFYRTITGELFF
TGTGCCAGCACCTTCTACCGGACGATTACCGGGGAGCTGTTTTTT
>-|TRBJ1-4|-|TRBV14
CASSQAFLGTGEKLFF
TGTGCCAGCAGCCAAGCCTTTCTGGGAACGGGAGAAAAACTGTTTTTT
>once|TRBJ2-1|-|TRBV12-5
CASGLDLTPREQFF
TGTGCTAGTGGTTTGGACCTCACCCCGCGGGAGCAGTTCTTC
>-|TRBJ1-3|TRBD1|TRBV7-9
CASSDGQGRGNTIYF
TGTGCCAGCAGCGACGGACAGGGAAGGGGAAACACCATATATTTT
>-|TRBJ2-5|TRBD2|TRBV12-3/TRBV12-4
CASSLGALAGETQYF
TGTGCCAGCAGTTTAGGAGCGCTAGCGGGGGAGACCCAGTACTTC
>few|TRBJ2-3|-|TRBV9
CASSFPPGRPIDTQYF
TGTGCCAGCAGTTTTCCGCCGGGTCGACCAATAGATACGCAGTATTTT
>-|TRBJ2-3|-|TRBV27
CASSFLRGPGGQYF
TGTGCCAGCAGTTTCTTGCGGGGGCCGGGGGGGCAGTATTTT
>-|TRBJ2-3|-|TRBV6-4
CASSVRDSTDTQYF
TGTGCCAGCAGTGTGCGGGATTCCACAGATACGCAGTATTTT
>-|TRBJ1-5|-|TRBV20-1
CSARGWGYSNQPQHF
TGCAGTGCTAGGGGGTGGGGTTATAGCAATCAGCCCCAGCATTTT
>-|TRBJ2-1|-|TRBV7-9
CASSPITSSYNEQFF
TGTGCCAGCAGCCCCATTACGAGCTCCTACAATGAGCAGTTCTTC
>-|TRBJ2-2|TRBD2|TRBV3-1
CASSPEGRETDTGELFF
TGTGCCAGCAGCCCGGAGGGGCGGGAGACGGACACCGGGGAGCTGTTTTTT
>few|TRBJ2-1|-|TRBV10-2
CASGPAGHEQFF
TGCGCCAGCGGCCCCGCCGGGCATGAGCAGTTCTTC
>few|TRBJ2-3|TRBD1|TRBV9
CASSVNRGRSTDTQYF
TGTGCCAGCAGCGTCAACAGGGGTAGGAGCACAGATACGCAGTATTTT
>-|TRBJ1-1|TRBD1|TRBV15
CATSRVPGQGIDTEAFF
TGTGCCACCAGCAGAGTACCGGGACAGGGTATCGACACTGAAGCTTTCTTT
>few|TRBJ2-3|-|TRBV30
CAGPAGNTQYF
TGTGCCGGTCCGGCGGGGAATACGCAGTATTTT
>-|TRBJ1-1|-|TRBV18
CASSPKDKWDTEAFF
TGTGCCAGCTCACCGAAAGACAAGTGGGACACTGAAGCTTTCTTT
>few|TRBJ2-7|TRBD2|TRBV7-9
CASSFPGTSDEQYF
TGTGCCAGCAGCTTCCCCGGGACTAGCGACGAGCAGTACTTC
>once|TRBJ1-2|-|TRBV20-1
CSARIPGTYGYTF
TGCAGTGCTAGGATACCGGGGACCTATGGCTACACCTTC
>few|TRBJ2-3|TRBD2|TRBV11-3
CASSLLAGGTPPYDTQYF
TGTGCCAGCAGCTTATTGGCGGGAGGAACCCCTCCATACGATACGCAGTATTTT